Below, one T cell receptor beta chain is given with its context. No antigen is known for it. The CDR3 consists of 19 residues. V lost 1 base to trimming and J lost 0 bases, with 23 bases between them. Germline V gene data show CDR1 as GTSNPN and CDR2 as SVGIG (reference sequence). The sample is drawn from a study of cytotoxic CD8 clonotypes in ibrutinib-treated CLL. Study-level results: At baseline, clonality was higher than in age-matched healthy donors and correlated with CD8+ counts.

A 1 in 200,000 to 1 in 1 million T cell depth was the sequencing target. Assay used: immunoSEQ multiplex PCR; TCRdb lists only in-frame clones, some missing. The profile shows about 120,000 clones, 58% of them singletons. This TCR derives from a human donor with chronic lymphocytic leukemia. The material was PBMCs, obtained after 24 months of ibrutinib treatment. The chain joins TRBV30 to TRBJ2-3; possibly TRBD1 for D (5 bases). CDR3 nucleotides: TGTGCCTGGAGTGGGGGCCGACGTGTGGACGCCCCTAGCACAGATACGCAGTATTTT. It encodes CAWSGGRRVDAPSTDTQYF.